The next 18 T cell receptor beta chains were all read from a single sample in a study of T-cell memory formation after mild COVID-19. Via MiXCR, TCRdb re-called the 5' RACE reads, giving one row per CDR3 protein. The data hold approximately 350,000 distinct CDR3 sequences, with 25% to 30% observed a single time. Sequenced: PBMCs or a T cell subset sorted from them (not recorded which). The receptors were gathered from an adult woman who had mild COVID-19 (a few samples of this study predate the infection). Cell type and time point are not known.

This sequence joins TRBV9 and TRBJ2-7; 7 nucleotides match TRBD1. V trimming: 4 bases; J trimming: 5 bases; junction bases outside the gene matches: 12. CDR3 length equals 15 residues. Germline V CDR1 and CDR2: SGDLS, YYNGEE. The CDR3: CASSRGNRGNHEQYF. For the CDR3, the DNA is TGTGCCAGCAGCAGAGGGAACAGGGGCAACCACGAGCAGTACTTC.

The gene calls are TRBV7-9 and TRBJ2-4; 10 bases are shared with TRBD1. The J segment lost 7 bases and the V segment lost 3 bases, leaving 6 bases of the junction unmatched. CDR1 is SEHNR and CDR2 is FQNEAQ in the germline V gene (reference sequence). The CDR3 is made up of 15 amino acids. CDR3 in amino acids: CASSLVGQGVNIQYF. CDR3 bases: TGTGCCAGCAGCTTGGTCGGACAGGGGGTTAACATTCAGTACTTC.

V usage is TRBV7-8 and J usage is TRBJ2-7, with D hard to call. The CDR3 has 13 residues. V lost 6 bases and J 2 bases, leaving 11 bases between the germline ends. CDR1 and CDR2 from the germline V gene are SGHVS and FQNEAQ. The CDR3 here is CASRVDGTYEQYF. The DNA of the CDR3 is TGTGCCAGCAGGGTCGACGGTACCTACGAGCAGTACTTC.

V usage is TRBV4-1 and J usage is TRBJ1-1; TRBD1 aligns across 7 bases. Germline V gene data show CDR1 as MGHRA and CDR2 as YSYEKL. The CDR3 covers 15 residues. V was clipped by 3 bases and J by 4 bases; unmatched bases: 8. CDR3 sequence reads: CASSHDAGTATEAFF. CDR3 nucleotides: TGCGCCAGCAGCCACGACGCCGGGACAGCCACTGAAGCTTTCTTT.

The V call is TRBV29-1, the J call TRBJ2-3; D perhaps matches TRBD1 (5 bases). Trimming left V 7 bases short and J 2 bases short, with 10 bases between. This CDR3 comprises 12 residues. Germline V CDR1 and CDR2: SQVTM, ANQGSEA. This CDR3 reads CSGAGSTDTQYF. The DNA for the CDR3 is TGCAGCGGGGCAGGGTCCACAGATACGCAGTATTTT.

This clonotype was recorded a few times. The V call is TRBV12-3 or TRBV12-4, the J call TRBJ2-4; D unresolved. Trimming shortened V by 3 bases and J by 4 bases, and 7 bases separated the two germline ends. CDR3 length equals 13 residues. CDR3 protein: CASSFDPKNIQYF. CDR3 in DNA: TGTGCCAGCAGTTTCGACCCGAAAAACATTCAGTACTTC.

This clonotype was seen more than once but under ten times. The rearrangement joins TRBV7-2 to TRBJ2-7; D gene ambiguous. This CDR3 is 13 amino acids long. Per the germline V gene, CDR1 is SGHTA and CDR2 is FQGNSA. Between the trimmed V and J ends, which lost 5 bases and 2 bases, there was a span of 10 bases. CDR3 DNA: TGTGCCAGCAGCCGACCTCAGGCCTACGAGCAGTACTTC. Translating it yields CASSRPQAYEQYF.

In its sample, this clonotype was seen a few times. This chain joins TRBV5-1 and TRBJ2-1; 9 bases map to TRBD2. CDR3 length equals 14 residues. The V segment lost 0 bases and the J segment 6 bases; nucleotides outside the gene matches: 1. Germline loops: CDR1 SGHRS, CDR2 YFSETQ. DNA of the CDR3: TGCGCCAGCAGCTTGGGCGGGGGGGTCAATGAGCAGTTCTTC. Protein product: CASSLGGGVNEQFF. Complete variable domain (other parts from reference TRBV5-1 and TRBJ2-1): KAGVTQTPRYLIKTRGQQVTLSCSPISGHRSVSWYQQTPGQGLQFLFEYFSETQRNKGNFPGRFSGRQFSNSRSEMNVSTLELGDSALYLCASSLGGGVNEQFFGPGTRLTVL.

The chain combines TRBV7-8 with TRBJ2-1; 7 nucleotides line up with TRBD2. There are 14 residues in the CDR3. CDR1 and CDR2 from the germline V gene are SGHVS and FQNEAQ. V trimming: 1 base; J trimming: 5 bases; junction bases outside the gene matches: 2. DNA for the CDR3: TGTGCCAGCAGCTTAGTGGCGGGGGACAATGAGCAGTTCTTC. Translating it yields CASSLVAGDNEQFF.

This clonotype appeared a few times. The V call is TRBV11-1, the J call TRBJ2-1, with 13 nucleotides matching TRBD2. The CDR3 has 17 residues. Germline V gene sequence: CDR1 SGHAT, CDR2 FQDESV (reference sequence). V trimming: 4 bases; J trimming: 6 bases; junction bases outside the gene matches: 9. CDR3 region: CASSSLKTSGRSNEQFF. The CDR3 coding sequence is TGTGCCAGCAGCTCGCTTAAGACTAGCGGGAGGAGCAATGAGCAGTTCTTC.

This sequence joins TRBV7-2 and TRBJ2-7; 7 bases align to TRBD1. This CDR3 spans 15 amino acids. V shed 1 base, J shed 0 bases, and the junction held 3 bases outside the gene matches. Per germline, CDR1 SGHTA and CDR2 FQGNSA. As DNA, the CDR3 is TGTGCCAGCAGCTTAGTCCGGGACAGCTCCTACGAGCAGTACTTC. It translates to CASSLVRDSSYEQYF.

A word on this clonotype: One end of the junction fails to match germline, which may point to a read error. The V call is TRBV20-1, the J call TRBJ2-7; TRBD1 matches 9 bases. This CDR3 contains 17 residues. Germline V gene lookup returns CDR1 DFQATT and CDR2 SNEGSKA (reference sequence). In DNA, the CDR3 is TGCAGTGCCAGAGACTGGACAGGGGCCTACGGATCCTACGAGCAGTACTTC. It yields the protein CSARDWTGAYGSYEQYF.

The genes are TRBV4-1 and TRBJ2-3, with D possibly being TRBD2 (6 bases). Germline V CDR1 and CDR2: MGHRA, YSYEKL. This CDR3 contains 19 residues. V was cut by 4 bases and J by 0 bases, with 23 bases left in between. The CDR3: CASSPEAGPGVMSTDTQYF. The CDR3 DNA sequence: TGCGCCAGCAGCCCCGAGGCGGGACCAGGAGTGATGAGCACAGATACGCAGTATTTT.

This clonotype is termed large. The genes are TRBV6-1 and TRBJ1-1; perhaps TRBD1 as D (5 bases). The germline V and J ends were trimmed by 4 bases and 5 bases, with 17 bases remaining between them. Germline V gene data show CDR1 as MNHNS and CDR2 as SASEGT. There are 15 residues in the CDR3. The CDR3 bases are TGTGCCAGCAGTGGGGCAGGGTTAGGATGGACTGAAGCTTTCTTT. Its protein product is CASSGAGLGWTEAFF.

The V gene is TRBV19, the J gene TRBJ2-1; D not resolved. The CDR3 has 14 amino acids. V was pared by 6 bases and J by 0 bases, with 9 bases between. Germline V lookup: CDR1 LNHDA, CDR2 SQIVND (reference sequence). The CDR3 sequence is CASSRQSSYNEQFF. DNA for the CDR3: TGTGCCAGTAGCCGGCAGAGCTCCTACAATGAGCAGTTCTTC.

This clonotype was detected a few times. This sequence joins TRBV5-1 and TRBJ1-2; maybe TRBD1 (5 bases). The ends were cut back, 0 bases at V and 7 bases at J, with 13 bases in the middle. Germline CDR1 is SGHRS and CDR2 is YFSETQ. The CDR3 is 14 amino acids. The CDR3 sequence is CASSLEGGTGGYTF. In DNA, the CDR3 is TGCGCCAGCAGCTTGGAAGGCGGAACAGGTGGCTACACCTTC.

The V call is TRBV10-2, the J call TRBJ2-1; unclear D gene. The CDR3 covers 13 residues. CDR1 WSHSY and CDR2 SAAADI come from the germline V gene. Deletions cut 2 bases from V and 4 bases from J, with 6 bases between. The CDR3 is CASSEAGYNEQFF. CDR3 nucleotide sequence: TGCGCCAGCAGTGAGGCCGGATACAATGAGCAGTTCTTC.

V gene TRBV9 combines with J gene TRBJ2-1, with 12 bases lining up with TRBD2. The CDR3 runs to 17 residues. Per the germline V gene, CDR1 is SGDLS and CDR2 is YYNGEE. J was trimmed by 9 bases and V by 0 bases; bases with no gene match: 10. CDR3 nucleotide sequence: TGTGCCAGCAGCGTAGTTGGCCTAGCGGGAGGGAAGGGTGAGCAGTTCTTC. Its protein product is CASSVVGLAGGKGEQFF.